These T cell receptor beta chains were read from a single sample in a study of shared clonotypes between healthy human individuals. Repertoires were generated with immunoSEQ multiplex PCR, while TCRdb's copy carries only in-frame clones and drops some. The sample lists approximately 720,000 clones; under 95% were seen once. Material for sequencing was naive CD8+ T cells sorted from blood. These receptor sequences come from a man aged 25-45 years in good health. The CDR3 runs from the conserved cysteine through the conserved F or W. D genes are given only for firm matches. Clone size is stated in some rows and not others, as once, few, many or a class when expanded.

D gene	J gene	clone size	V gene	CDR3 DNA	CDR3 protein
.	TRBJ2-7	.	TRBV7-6	TGTGCCAGCAGCTTAGAATTAACTCCCTCCTACGAGCAGTACTTC	CASSLELTPSYEQYF
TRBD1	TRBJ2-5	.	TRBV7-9	TGTGCCAGCAGCCTTCCCTCGGGATCAGGGGGCACAGAGACCCAGTACTTC	CASSLPSGSGGTETQYF
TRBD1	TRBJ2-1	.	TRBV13	TGTGCCAGCAGCTTCGGGGACAGGGGGCACAATGAGCAGTTCTTC	CASSFGDRGHNEQFF
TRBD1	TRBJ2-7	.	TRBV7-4	TGTGCCAGCAGCTTAGCTAGGACAGGGGGCCGCCCCAGGGGCTACGAGCAGTACTTC	CASSLARTGGRPRGYEQYF
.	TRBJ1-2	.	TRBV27	TGTGCCAGCAGTTCCCACAGGGCTGGCTACACCTTC	CASSSHRAGYTF
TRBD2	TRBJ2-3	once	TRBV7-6	TGTGCCAGCAGCTTATTGACTAGCGGGAGCACAGATACGCAGTATTTT	CASSLLTSGSTDTQYF
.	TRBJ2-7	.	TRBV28	TGTGCCAGCAGCAGACTCACGACGTACGAGCAGTACTTC	CASSRLTTYEQYF
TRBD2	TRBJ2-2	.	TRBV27	TGTGCCAGCAGTTTGGTGGCGGGAGAGTCCCCCGGGGAGCTGTTTTTT	CASSLVAGESPGELFF
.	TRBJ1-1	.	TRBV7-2	TGTGCCAGCAGCTTAGCGTGGAGGGAAAGGGACACTGAAGCTTTCTTT	CASSLAWRERDTEAFF
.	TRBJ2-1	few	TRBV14	TGTGCCAGCAGCCCGAGGTTGGGGGGTACCAATGAGCAGTTCTTC	CASSPRLGGTNEQFF
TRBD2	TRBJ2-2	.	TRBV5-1	TGCGCCAGCAGCTTGTTCGCGGGAGGGGCAGGCGGGGAGCTGTTTTTT	CASSLFAGGAGGELFF